These 7 T cell receptor beta chains originate from one sample sequenced in a study of cytomegalovirus exposure and HLA in healthy donors. 60 Vbeta and 13 Jbeta primers were used in PCR. TCRdb's table, derived via immunoSEQ multiplex PCR, lists solely in-frame clones and lacks some. In the table there are 100,000 to 150,000 clones, over 75% of which are singletons. Material for sequencing was PBMCs. All receptors derive from a human donor in good health.

This clone has just a few counts. The chain has TRBV4-2 and TRBJ2-7, with a weak D call TRBD2 (6 bases). Germline loops: CDR1 LGHNA, CDR2 YNFKEQ. Trimming removed 2 bases at V and 1 base at J, with 15 bases between. This CDR3 comprises 16 residues. CDR3 DNA: TGTGCCAGCAGCCAACCCGTCGGGAGTTCGTCCTACGAGCAGTACTTC. It yields the protein CASSQPVGSSSYEQYF.

V is TRBV9 and J is TRBJ2-1; D ambiguous. Trimming pared 6 bases from V and 7 bases from J, leaving 26 bases between. This CDR3 is built from 17 residues. Germline CDR1 is SGDLS and CDR2 is YYNGEE. CDR3 DNA: TGTGCCAGCACCTCGAGTTCGAGGTCTCGCCCTGAAAATGAGCAGTTCTTC. This encodes CASTSSSRSRPENEQFF.

This clone has a single count. The V call is TRBV6-1, the J call TRBJ1-2; 7 bases are a match to TRBD1. This CDR3 has 16 residues. Germline trimming cut 4 bases from V and 3 bases from J; bases unmatched to any gene: 11. CDR1 is MNHNS and CDR2 is SASEGT in the germline V gene. The CDR3 bases are TGTGCCAGCAGTGCAACCTCCGGACAGGACTACTATGGCTACACCTTC. Protein sequence: CASSATSGQDYYGYTF.

The chain uses TRBV15 and TRBJ2-5, with D possibly TRBD1 on 6 matching bases. The germline V and J ends were trimmed by 0 bases and 5 bases, with 16 bases remaining between them. The CDR3 sequence is 16 residues long. Germline CDR1 LNHNV, CDR2 YYDKDF (reference sequence). The CDR3 sequence: CATSRDSRGRGETQYF. CDR3 sequence (DNA): TGTGCCACCAGCAGAGATTCCAGGGGCCGTGGGGAGACCCAGTACTTC.

This clone was counted a few times. The CDR3 loop reads CASTSRGRDIQYF. CDR3 in DNA: TGTGCCAGCACTTCCAGGGGGCGCGACATTCAGTACTTC. The chain has TRBV28 and TRBJ2-4, with TRBD1 matching 8 bases. The CDR3 runs 13 residues. J lost 8 bases, V lost 7 bases, and 7 bases had no gene match. Germline lookup yields CDR1 MDHEN and CDR2 SYDVKM.

Note on this clone: An end of the junction differs from the germline gene, which may be a read error. CDR3 coding DNA: TGTTCCAGCAGCTTAGGACAGGGGAGGGACACTGAAGCTTTCTTT. This translates into CSSSLGQGRDTEAFF. The chain has TRBV7-9 and TRBJ1-1; 9 bases map to TRBD1. The CDR3 loop spans 15 amino acids. CDR1 and CDR2 (germline): SEHNR, FQNEAQ (reference sequence).

The CDR3: CASSWTGASSYEQYF. CDR3 sequence (DNA): TGTGCCAGCAGCTGGACTGGTGCGAGCTCCTACGAGCAGTACTTC. V and J are TRBV7-2 and TRBJ2-7; a possible D gene is TRBD2 (5 bases). CDR3 length: 15 amino acids. Germline lookup yields CDR1 SGHTA and CDR2 FQGNSA. The V gene lost 4 bases and the J gene lost 0 bases, with 13 bases spanning the gap.